This T cell receptor beta chain was obtained from a study of shared clonotypes between healthy human individuals. Regarding this clone: The antigen is undetermined.

Overall study results and limits: Only blood samples were collected, and tissue repertoires likely differ.

This CDR3 region has 12 residues. Trimming shortened V by 4 bases and J by 1 base, and 5 bases separated the two germline ends. Per the germline V gene, CDR1 is SGHAT and CDR2 is FQNNGV. Source study methods: Filtering differed for immunoSEQ, which gave only junction sequences without quality scores. Generated by immunoSEQ multiplex PCR, the TCRdb table keeps only in-frame clones and is missing some. V and J calls and clone size are as listed in that table; D and trimming were resolved from the DNA. In the table there are about 700,000 clones, under 80% of which are singletons. Partitioning of CD4+ cells yielded a CD45RA+ naive subset and a CD45RA-negative memory subset.

The sequence came from a woman aged 25 to 39 in good health. The chain couples TRBV11-2 to TRBJ2-7; D uncertain. The sample comprised memory CD4+ T cells sorted from blood. As for subset: CD45RA-negative fraction. The CDR3 here is CASSYESYEQYF. The CDR3 region has the DNA TGTGCCAGCAGCTACGAGTCCTACGAGCAGTACTTC. The variable domain in full, with the rest retrieved from reference TRBV11-2 and TRBJ2-7, is EAGVAQSPRYKIIEKRQSVAFWCNPISGHATLYWYQQILGQGPKLLIQFQNNGVVDDSQLPKDRFSAERLKGVDSTLKIQPAKLEDSAVYLCASSYESYEQYFGPGTRLTVT.